These 2 T cell receptor beta chains came from one sample sequenced in a study of cytomegalovirus exposure and HLA in healthy donors. The PCR contained 60 Vbeta and 13 Jbeta primers. Data came from immunoSEQ multiplex PCR; TCRdb stores just in-frame clones and leaves some out. The table has approximately 110,000 clones, about three quarters seen once. The sample consisted of PBMCs. The receptors here all came from a woman in her fifties or sixties in good health and CMV-seropositive.

The chain recombines TRBV6-1 with TRBJ2-7; 7 bases align to TRBD1. There are 14 residues in the CDR3. Looked up from germline, CDR1 is MNHNS and CDR2 is SASEGT. The J segment lost 6 bases and the V segment lost 2 bases, leaving 7 bases of the junction unmatched. Here the CDR3 reads CASSERQGVSEQYF. CDR3 in DNA: TGTGCCAGCAGTGAACGGCAGGGGGTGAGCGAGCAGTACTTC.

The chain is built from TRBV4-1 and TRBJ2-7, with TRBD2 matching 9 bases. Germline CDR1 MGHRA, CDR2 YSYEKL. J was trimmed by 3 bases and V by 0 bases; bases with no gene match: 6. The CDR3 is 16 amino acids. The CDR3 protein is CASSQEPRTSDYEQYF. The CDR3 nucleotides read TGCGCCAGCAGCCAAGAGCCAAGGACTAGCGACTACGAGCAGTACTTC.